These 14 T cell receptor beta chains originate from one sample sequenced in a study of T-cell reconstitution after alpha-beta-depleted transplantation in children. Unique molecular identifiers were used in preparing the TCRbeta library. TCRdb called the PCR reads again in MiXCR, with one record for every CDR3 protein. The top ten hold 9.5% to 13% of the sample, which has 300,000 to 400,000 distinct CDR3 sequences, over 20% seen once. Sequences were derived from PBMCs, mostly from graft donor cells, sampled 180 days after TCRalphabeta/CD19-depleted stem cell transplant. Receptors were obtained from a male patient younger than 18 who had a stem cell transplant for acute lymphoblastic leukemia, so the T cells may come from the graft donor.

This chain connects TRBV4-2 to TRBJ2-3, with D maybe TRBD2 (5 bases). Germline V gene sequence: CDR1 LGHNA, CDR2 YNFKEQ. The CDR3 consists of 16 residues. Trimming removed 1 base from V and 0 bases from J, with 11 bases in between. CDR3: CASSQGGGYSTDTQYF. In DNA, the CDR3 is TGTGCCAGCAGCCAAGGAGGAGGTTATAGCACAGATACGCAGTATTTT.

This clonotype occurred once. The chain joins TRBV3-1 to TRBJ2-5; 11 bases fit TRBD2. The CDR3 consists of 20 residues. Germline loops: CDR1 LGHDT, CDR2 YNNKEL (reference sequence). Trimming removed 2 bases from V and 5 bases from J; junction bases left unmatched: 19. The DNA for the CDR3 is TGTGCCAGCAGCCAATCTCTTTCCGGGACTAGCGGACCTCCGGGGGAGACCCAGTACTTC. Translated, it gives CASSQSLSGTSGPPGETQYF.

This chain uses TRBV5-1 with TRBJ2-1; D call uncertain. The germline V gene has CDR1 SGHRS and CDR2 YFSETQ. This CDR3 has 14 residues. V was shortened by 5 bases and J by 4 bases, with 13 bases between the two germline ends. CDR3 sequence: CASRPSVVYNEQFF. CDR3 coding DNA: TGCGCCAGCAGGCCATCTGTCGTTTACAATGAGCAGTTCTTC.

The chain is built from TRBV7-2 and TRBJ2-1; a possible D gene is TRBD2 (5 bases). The V gene's germline CDR1 is SGHTA and CDR2 FQGNSA. V lost 0 bases, J lost 5 bases, and 20 bases lay in between. This CDR3 is built from 18 residues. The CDR3 reads CASSLAPKRPNQHNEQFF. CDR3 in DNA: TGTGCCAGCAGCTTAGCCCCCAAGCGGCCCAACCAACACAATGAGCAGTTCTTC.

The chain is built from TRBV6-1 and TRBJ2-7; 8 positions match TRBD1. The junction had 9 bases not matched to a gene; V was cut back by 8 bases and J by 6 bases. CDR3 length: 13 residues. Per germline, CDR1 MNHNS and CDR2 SASEGT. The CDR3 protein is CASRLGQGTEQYF. The CDR3, as DNA: TGTGCCAGCCGCCTCGGACAGGGAACCGAGCAGTACTTC.

This clonotype was seen repeatedly, ten times or more. The V call is TRBV5-1, the J call TRBJ2-7, with unresolved D. Trimming pared 0 bases from V and 3 bases from J, leaving 7 bases between. Germline V gene sequence: CDR1 SGHRS, CDR2 YFSETQ. The CDR3 has 13 amino acids. CDR3 sequence reads: CASSLGGFYEQYF. The CDR3 DNA reads as TGCGCCAGCAGCTTGGGGGGATTCTACGAGCAGTACTTC.

This clonotype was observed a handful of times. J is TRBJ2-3 and V is TRBV5-1; 9 nucleotides align to TRBD1. The CDR3 extends over 15 amino acids. Per germline, CDR1 SGHRS and CDR2 YFSETQ. J was trimmed by 1 base and V by 4 bases; bases with no gene match: 4. The CDR3 loop is CASSPWTGGTDTQYF. The CDR3, as DNA: TGCGCCAGCAGCCCATGGACAGGGGGCACAGATACGCAGTATTTT.

This clonotype was found a few times. This rearrangement joins TRBV29-1 to TRBJ2-2; D unresolved. The CDR3 extends over 10 amino acids. In germline, CDR1 is SQVTM, CDR2 ANQGSEA. Trimming pared 4 bases from V and 4 bases from J, leaving 1 base between. Here the CDR3 reads CSVGTGELFF. CDR3 nucleotide sequence: TGCAGCGTTGGCACCGGGGAGCTGTTTTTT.

This chain joins TRBV27 and TRBJ2-1, with D perhaps TRBD2 (6 bases). Trimming shortened V by 4 bases and J by 11 bases, and 15 bases separated the two germline ends. Germline V gene sequence: CDR1 MNHEY, CDR2 SMNVEV (reference sequence). CDR3 length equals 13 residues. The CDR3 DNA is TGTGCCAGCAGTTCCAGACTAGAGGGGCAGCAGTTCTTC. This codes for CASSSRLEGQQFF.

V gene TRBV7-8 combines with J gene TRBJ2-5; 7 bases agree with TRBD1. The length of the CDR3 is 14 residues. CDR1 and CDR2 (germline): SGHVS, FQNEAQ. The J segment lost 3 bases and the V segment lost 4 bases, leaving 5 bases of the junction unmatched. DNA for the CDR3: TGTGCCAGCAGCTCTTACAGGGGTGAAGAGACCCAGTACTTC. This codes for CASSSYRGEETQYF.

The chain combines TRBV12-3 or TRBV12-4 with TRBJ2-5, with D possibly being TRBD1 (6 bases). The CDR3 contains 13 residues. V was cut by 6 bases and J by 5 bases, with 13 bases left in between. CDR3 residues: CASRGTGWETQYF. The DNA for the CDR3 is TGTGCCAGCAGGGGAACAGGGTGGGAGACCCAGTACTTC.

This chain uses TRBV12-3 or TRBV12-4 with TRBJ1-1; D possibly corresponds to TRBD1 (5 bases). Trimming cost V 1 base and J 1 base, with 13 bases left between them. This CDR3 is built from 16 residues. Written as DNA, the CDR3 is TGTGCCAGCAGTTTAGGGAGAGGAGGGGCGAACACTGAAGCTTTCTTT. It translates to CASSLGRGGANTEAFF.

The chain recombines TRBV4-1 with TRBJ2-1; weak D call: TRBD2 (5 bases). The V end lost 1 base, the J end lost 11 bases, and 24 bases lay between the germline ends. The CDR3 sequence is 17 residues long. CDR1 MGHRA and CDR2 YSYEKL come from the germline V gene. Here the CDR3 DNA reads TGCGCCAGCAGCCAAGCGGGGTCGGGTCTAGTTTACGGTAAGCAGTTCTTC. This gives the protein CASSQAGSGLVYGKQFF.

This chain connects TRBV5-8 to TRBJ2-2; D might be TRBD1 or TRBD2, each matching 5 bases. V was clipped by 6 bases and J by 0 bases, with 15 bases between them. The germline V gene has CDR1 SGHTS and CDR2 YDEGEE. The CDR3 extends over 16 amino acids. The CDR3 loop is CASKFLRGPNTGELFF. DNA for the CDR3: TGTGCCAGCAAGTTTCTGAGGGGCCCGAACACCGGGGAGCTGTTTTTT.